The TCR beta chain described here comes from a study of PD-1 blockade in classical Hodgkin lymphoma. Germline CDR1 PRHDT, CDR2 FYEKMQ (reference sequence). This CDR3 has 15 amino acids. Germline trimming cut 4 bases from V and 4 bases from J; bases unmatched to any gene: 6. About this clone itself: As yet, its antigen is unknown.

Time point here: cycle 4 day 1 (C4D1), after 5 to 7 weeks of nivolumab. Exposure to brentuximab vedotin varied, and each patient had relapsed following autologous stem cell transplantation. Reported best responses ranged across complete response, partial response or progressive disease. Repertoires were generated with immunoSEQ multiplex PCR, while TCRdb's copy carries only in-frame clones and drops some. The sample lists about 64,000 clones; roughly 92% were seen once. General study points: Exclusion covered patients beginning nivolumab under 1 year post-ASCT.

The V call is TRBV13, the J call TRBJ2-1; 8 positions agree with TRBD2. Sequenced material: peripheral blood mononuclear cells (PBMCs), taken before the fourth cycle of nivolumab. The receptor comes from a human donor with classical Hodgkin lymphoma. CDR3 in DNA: TGTGCCAGCAGCTCCCGACTAGCGACTTACAATGAGCAGTTCTTC. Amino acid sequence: CASSSRLATYNEQFF.